This section outlines one T cell receptor beta chain sequence together with its context. Its antigen is unknown. The data were taken from a study of long-term antiretroviral therapy in people with HIV. Study information: First collections came about a decade before the 2015 immediate-ART recommendation.

Losses at the gene ends were 0 bases for V and 3 bases for J; bases not matched to a gene: 5. Germline CDR1 reads MNHEY; CDR2 reads SVGAGI. This CDR3 region has 15 residues. Findings and limits, study-wide: Drawn between 2004 and 2017, the blood was possibly obtained under older ART regimens. Spans of CDR3 length were tighter for HIV repertoires than for controls. Pre-ART expanded TRB clones stayed dominant throughout, though often decreasing after ART.

The assay used was immunoSEQ (version v3.0), run at survey level. Sequencing used immunoSEQ multiplex PCR; TCRdb keeps in-frame clones, though not all of them. The top ten hold approximately 4.2% of the sample, which has over 15,000 clones, roughly 94% seen once. The origin of this receptor is a woman in her 50s with HIV. This chain uses TRBV6-5 with TRBJ2-7; 7 positions match TRBD1. Sequenced material: unsorted PBMCs, taken around 6.5 years after starting antiretroviral therapy. The CDR3 sequence: CASSYSYRGNYEQYF. CDR3 in DNA: TGTGCCAGCAGTTACTCGTACAGGGGAAACTACGAGCAGTACTTC.